The 22 T cell receptor beta chains below all came from one sample that was sequenced in a study of Tregs in tolerant kidney transplant recipients (dated by TCRdb to about 2019). The method was the immunoSEQ multiplex PCR assay. TCRdb's version of the immuneACCESS table is confined to in-frame rearrangements and falls short of the full clone set. An unresolved V gene accounts for under half of the shortfall where checked; the remainder is of unknown origin. Counted in this sample were some 250,000 clones; approximately 83% of them appeared once. Over 0.5% of the sample lies in the top ten. The material sequenced was CD4+ T cells from blood. Receptor source: a human donor in good health.

The chain is built from TRBV28 and TRBJ1-1, with D possibly TRBD1 on 6 matching bases. The CDR3 has 14 amino acids. Germline V lookup: CDR1 MDHEN, CDR2 SYDVKM. The V end was cut by 3 bases, the J end by 5 bases, with 13 bases between. The CDR3 here is CASSLAAGETEAFF. As DNA, the CDR3 is TGTGCCAGCAGTTTGGCGGCAGGGGAGACTGAAGCTTTCTTT. The full variable domain, with the rest looked up from reference TRBV28 and TRBJ1-1, is DVKVTQSSRYLVKRTGEKVFLECVQDMDHENMFWYRQDPGLGLRLIYFSYDVKMKEKGDIPEGYSVSREKKERFSLILESASTNQTSMYLCASSLAAGETEAFFGQGTRLTVV.

The chain joins TRBV29-1 to TRBJ1-3; D remains unclear. The ends were cut back, 4 bases at V and 4 bases at J, with 14 bases in the middle. Germline V CDR1 and CDR2: SQVTM, ANQGSEA. The length of the CDR3 is 14 residues. In nucleotides, the CDR3 is TGCAGCGTTGGGTCAGAGTACAACGGAAACACCATATATTTT. This translates into CSVGSEYNGNTIYF.

This clone was observed a single time. The genes are TRBV5-1 and TRBJ1-5; tentatively, D is TRBD1 (6 bases). Per the germline V gene, CDR1 is SGHRS and CDR2 is YFSETQ. V shed 0 bases and J shed 3 bases, with 13 bases lying between them. The CDR3 sequence is 16 residues long. The CDR3 DNA is TGCGCCAGCAGCTTGGGGGTCCAGGGGTACAATCAGCCCCAGCATTTT. This sequence encodes CASSLGVQGYNQPQHF.

J is TRBJ1-1 and V is TRBV9, with TRBD1 matching 9 bases. This CDR3 region has 14 residues. The germline CDR1 and CDR2 sequences are SGDLS and YYNGEE. The trim removed 4 bases at V and 3 bases at J, leaving 4 bases unmatched. The CDR3 DNA follows: TGTGCCAGCAGCAAGCGGGACAGGGACACTGAAGCTTTCTTT. This sequence encodes CASSKRDRDTEAFF.

The genes are TRBV9 and TRBJ1-1, with 10 bases identical to TRBD1. V lost 4 bases, J lost 9 bases, and 3 bases stayed unmatched. Germline V gives CDR1 SGDLS, CDR2 YYNGEE. This CDR3 has 12 amino acids. The CDR3 loop is CASSPGQGKAFF. The CDR3 DNA sequence: TGTGCCAGCAGCCCGGGACAGGGGAAAGCTTTCTTT.

The chain links TRBV6-6 to TRBJ1-6, with a tentative D call TRBD1 (5 bases). Trimming removed 1 base from V and 5 bases from J, with 12 bases in between. The CDR3 runs 16 residues. Germline V CDR1 and CDR2: MNHNY, SVGAGI (reference sequence). The CDR3 sequence: CASSYFPGRDNSPLHF. CDR3 DNA sequence: TGTGCCAGCAGTTACTTCCCGGGACGGGATAATTCACCCCTCCACTTT.

The CDR3 coding sequence is TGTGCCAGCAGTTCCATCACACTAGCGGGAGAACACGAGCAGTACTTC. Its protein is CASSSITLAGEHEQYF. This chain connects TRBV6-5 to TRBJ2-7, with 11 bases matching TRBD2. With 4 bases clipped from V and 5 bases from J, the junction kept 10 bases outside the gene matches. Germline assignment: CDR1 MNHEY and CDR2 SVGAGI. The CDR3 contains 16 residues.

The chain uses TRBV6-4 and TRBJ1-5; no clear D. Per germline, CDR1 MRHNA and CDR2 SNTAGT. Trimming left V 3 bases short and J 6 bases short, with 9 bases between. The CDR3 is made up of 13 amino acids. The CDR3 DNA is TGTGCCAGCAGTGATGGTGGAGGTCAGCCCCAGCATTTT. This gives the protein CASSDGGGQPQHF.

V gene TRBV6-5 combines with J gene TRBJ1-1; no clear D gene. V lost 2 bases, J lost 1 base, and 14 bases lay in between. This CDR3 comprises 16 residues. CDR1 and CDR2 (germline): MNHEY, SVGAGI. CDR3 region: CASSYEIRTQNTEAFF. The CDR3 coding sequence is TGTGCCAGCAGTTACGAGATAAGAACCCAGAACACTGAAGCTTTCTTT.

The chain combines TRBV7-9 with TRBJ1-1; D gene unclear. V shed 3 bases and J shed 0 bases, with 17 bases lying between them. This CDR3 is 17 amino acids long. Germline-derived CDR1 and CDR2 are SEHNR and FQNEAQ (reference sequence). The chain's CDR3 is CASSFGTGRGMNTEAFF. The CDR3 DNA follows: TGTGCCAGCAGCTTTGGTACCGGCCGAGGCATGAACACTGAAGCTTTCTTT. Full variable domain (remainder filled in from reference TRBV7-9 and TRBJ1-1): DTGVSQNPRHKITKRGQNVTFRCDPISEHNRLYWYRQTLGQGPEFLTYFQNEAQLEKSRLLSDRFSAERPKGSFSTLEIQRTEQGDSAMYLCASSFGTGRGMNTEAFFGQGTRLTVV.

This clone was seen a single time. The rearrangement uses TRBV19 and TRBJ2-7, with 11 bases that match TRBD1. V was pared by 3 bases and J by 3 bases, with 4 bases of the junction left unmatched. This CDR3 comprises 15 residues. Per germline, CDR1 LNHDA and CDR2 SQIVND (reference sequence). The CDR3 loop is CASSMEGQGGYEQYF. The CDR3 DNA follows: TGTGCCAGTAGTATGGAGGGACAGGGGGGCTACGAGCAGTACTTC.

V usage is TRBV4-1 and J usage is TRBJ2-2; the match to TRBD2 covers 14 bases. The CDR3 covers 21 residues. Germline-derived CDR1 and CDR2 are MGHRA and YSYEKL. Trimming cost V 2 bases and J 4 bases; bases outside gene matches: 15. The CDR3 coding sequence is TGCGCCAGCAGCCAATTTCCGGGACTAGCGGGGGAGGTTTGGAGCACCGGGGAGCTGTTTTTT. Its translation: CASSQFPGLAGEVWSTGELFF.

This sequence joins TRBV19 and TRBJ2-7; 7 bases are shared with TRBD2. Germline trimming cut 3 bases from V and 4 bases from J; bases unmatched to any gene: 12. Germline V gene lookup returns CDR1 LNHDA and CDR2 SQIVND (reference sequence). The CDR3 totals 16 residues. The CDR3 is CASSIFSGGSRYEQYF. CDR3 in DNA: TGTGCCAGTAGTATCTTCAGTGGCGGGAGTCGGTACGAGCAGTACTTC.

This clone has a handful of counts. The chain combines TRBV7-8 with TRBJ1-5; D gene ambiguous. The V end lost 5 bases, the J end lost 3 bases, and 17 bases lay between the germline ends. CDR1 and CDR2 from the germline V gene are SGHVS and FQNEAQ. The length of the CDR3 is 16 residues. CDR3 nucleotide sequence: TGTGCCAGCAGCCCTACTGTGGCAGGCCTCAATCAGCCCCAGCATTTT. Its translation: CASSPTVAGLNQPQHF.

V usage is TRBV18 and J usage is TRBJ2-5; D is undetermined. The CDR3 spans 14 residues. V lost 3 bases and J lost 2, with 10 bases in between. CDR1 KGHSH and CDR2 LQKENI come from the germline V gene. CDR3 coding DNA: TGTGCCAGCTCACCGATCGTCAAGCAAGAGACCCAGTACTTC. Amino acid sequence: CASSPIVKQETQYF. Full variable domain (missing parts from reference TRBV18 and TRBJ2-5): NAGVMQNPRHLVRRRGQEARLRCSPMKGHSHVYWYRQLPEEGLKFMVYLQKENIIDESGMPKERFSAEFPKEGPSILRIQQVVRGDSAAYFCASSPIVKQETQYFGPGTRLLVL.

A single count supports this clone. The chain is built from TRBV6-5 and TRBJ2-1, with 10 bases matching TRBD2. V was clipped by 6 bases and J by 3 bases; unmatched bases: 5. Germline V CDR1 and CDR2: MNHEY, SVGAGI. CDR3 length: 15 residues. DNA for the CDR3: TGTGCCAGCAGCCTTCTAGCGGGAGACTACAATGAGCAGTTCTTC. Residues: CASSLLAGDYNEQFF.

This chain links TRBV9 with TRBJ1-4; possibly TRBD1 for D (6 bases). Trimming stripped 3 bases from V and 7 bases from J, with 16 bases between. The length of the CDR3 is 15 residues. Germline lookup yields CDR1 SGDLS and CDR2 YYNGEE. Written as DNA, the CDR3 is TGTGCCAGCAGCGCCGGGACACCCAAAGGTGAAAAACTGTTTTTT. Protein: CASSAGTPKGEKLFF. The complete variable domain, with remaining parts taken from reference TRBV9 and TRBJ1-4, reads DSGVTQTPKHLITATGQRVTLRCSPRSGDLSVYWYQQSLDQGLQFLIQYYNGEERAKGNILERFSAQQFPDLHSELNLSSLELGDSALYFCASSAGTPKGEKLFFGSGTQLSVL.

In its sample, this clone was seen once. The chain carries TRBV6-5 and TRBJ2-3; D may match TRBD1 or TRBD2 (5 bases each). The germline V gene has CDR1 MNHEY and CDR2 SVGAGI. Trimming cost V 6 bases and J 2 bases, with 12 bases left between them. The CDR3 sequence is 14 residues long. The CDR3 bases are TGTGCCAGCAGCCGGGGACGGTTCACAGATACGCAGTATTTT. It codes for CASSRGRFTDTQYF.

This clone has just one count. This chain links TRBV18 with TRBJ2-3, with TRBD2 identical over 9 bases. J was trimmed by 0 bases and V by 3 bases; bases with no gene match: 13. Germline CDR1 and CDR2: KGHSH and LQKENI. The CDR3 is 19 amino acids. The CDR3 region has the DNA TGTGCCAGCTCACCGCCGAGCGGGGGGTCGCTAATTAGCACAGATACGCAGTATTTT. As protein: CASSPPSGGSLISTDTQYF.

The rearrangement uses TRBV29-1 and TRBJ2-5; the D is unclear. The CDR3 spans 13 residues. Per the germline V gene, CDR1 is SQVTM and CDR2 is ANQGSEA. Trimming left V 3 bases short and J 1 base short, with 9 bases between. CDR3 DNA sequence: TGCAGCGTTGATCGGGCAGTCCAAGAGACCCAGTACTTC. Amino acids: CSVDRAVQETQYF.

This clone appeared a few times. The J gene is TRBJ2-7, the V gene TRBV14; 8 bases align to TRBD2. Trimming took 4 bases from V and 2 from J; bases not matched to a gene: 13. The CDR3 covers 17 residues. CDR1 and CDR2 from the germline V gene are SGHDN and FVKESK. CDR3 sequence: CASSPSRGRGVAYEQYF. For the CDR3, the DNA is TGTGCCAGCAGCCCCTCTCGGGGGCGGGGGGTAGCCTACGAGCAGTACTTC.

The V call is TRBV25-1, the J call TRBJ2-1, with 11 bases fitting TRBD2. The V gene's germline CDR1 is MGHDK and CDR2 SYGVNS. This CDR3 comprises 17 residues. The V and J ends lost 3 bases and 4 bases, in that order; junction bases with no gene match: 8. In nucleotides, the CDR3 is TGTGCCAGCAGTGAGATCAGCCGACTAGCGGGGTACAATGAGCAGTTCTTC. The encoded protein is CASSEISRLAGYNEQFF.